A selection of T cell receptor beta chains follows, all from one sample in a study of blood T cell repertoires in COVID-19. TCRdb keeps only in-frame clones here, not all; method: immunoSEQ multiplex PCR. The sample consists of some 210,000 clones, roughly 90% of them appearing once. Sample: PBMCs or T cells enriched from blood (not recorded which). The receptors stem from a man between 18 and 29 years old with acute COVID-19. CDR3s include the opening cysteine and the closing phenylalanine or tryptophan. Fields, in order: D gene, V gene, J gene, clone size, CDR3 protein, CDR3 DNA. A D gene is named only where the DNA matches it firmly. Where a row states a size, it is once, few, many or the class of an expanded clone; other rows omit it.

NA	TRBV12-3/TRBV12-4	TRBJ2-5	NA	CASSLAAKETQYF	TGTGCCAGCAGTTTAGCGGCAAAAGAGACCCAGTACTTC
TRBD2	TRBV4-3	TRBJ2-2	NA	CASSRGLAGVNTGELFF	TGCGCCAGCAGCAGGGGACTAGCGGGAGTGAACACCGGGGAGCTGTTTTTT
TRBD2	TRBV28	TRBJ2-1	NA	CASRDGGTSAYNEQFF	TGTGCCAGCAGAGATGGTGGGACTAGCGCTTACAATGAGCAGTTCTTC
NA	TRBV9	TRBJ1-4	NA	CASSVVGEGELFF	TGTGCCAGCAGCGTAGTCGGGGAGGGGGAACTGTTTTTT
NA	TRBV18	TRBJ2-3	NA	CASSPQQNSATSTDTQYF	TGTGCCAGCTCACCACAGCAGAATAGCGCAACGAGCACAGATACGCAGTATTTT
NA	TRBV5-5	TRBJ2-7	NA	CASSLVWGKPYEQYF	TGTGCCAGCAGCTTGGTGTGGGGCAAGCCCTACGAGCAGTACTTC
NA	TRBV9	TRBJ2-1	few	CASSVGGAGLFNEQFF	TGTGCCAGCAGCGTAGGCGGGGCGGGACTGTTCAATGAGCAGTTCTTC
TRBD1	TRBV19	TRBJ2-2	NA	CASRDRGLTGELFF	TGTGCCAGTAGGGACAGGGGGCTCACCGGGGAGCTGTTTTTT
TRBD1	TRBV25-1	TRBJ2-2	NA	CASRTGTTNTGELFF	TGTGCCAGCAGGACAGGGACCACGAACACCGGGGAGCTGTTTTTT
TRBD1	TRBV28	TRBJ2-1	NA	CASSEGTGEGSYNEQFF	TGTGCCAGCAGCGAAGGGACAGGGGAAGGATCCTACAATGAGCAGTTCTTC
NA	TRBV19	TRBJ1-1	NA	CASTPSGAHTEAFF	TGTGCCAGTACCCCCTCAGGGGCTCACACTGAAGCTTTCTTT
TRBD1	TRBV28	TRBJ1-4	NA	CASSRGQYNEKLFF	TGTGCCAGCAGTCGGGGACAGTATAATGAAAAACTGTTTTTT
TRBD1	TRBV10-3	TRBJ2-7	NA	CAISEDRGGEQYF	TGTGCCATCAGCGAGGACAGGGGTGGGGAGCAGTACTTC
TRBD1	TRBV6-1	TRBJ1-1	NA	CASSEGQGGGKAFF	TGTGCCAGCAGTGAAGGACAGGGGGGCGGGAAAGCTTTCTTT
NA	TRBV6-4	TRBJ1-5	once	CAGLNSRDTNQPQHF	TGTGCCGGACTCAATTCCCGGGACACAAATCAGCCCCAGCATTTT
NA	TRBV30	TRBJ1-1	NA	CAWSASRGLGAFF	TGTGCCTGGAGTGCCTCCCGCGGCTTGGGAGCTTTCTTT
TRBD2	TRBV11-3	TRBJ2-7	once	CASSYRDIAGVEQYF	TGTGCCAGCAGCTATAGAGATATCGCGGGGGTCGAGCAGTACTTC
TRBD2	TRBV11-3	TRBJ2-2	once	CASSLGSRVGLAGRTGELFF	TGTGCCAGCAGCTTAGGTTCGAGGGTGGGACTAGCGGGACGGACCGGGGAGCTGTTTTTT
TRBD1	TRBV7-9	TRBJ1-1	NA	CASSPPQGSDTEAFF	TGTGCCAGCAGCCCCCCACAGGGGAGTGACACTGAAGCTTTCTTT
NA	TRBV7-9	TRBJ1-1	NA	CASIPLGGSVEAFF	TGTGCCAGCATCCCCCTTGGAGGGTCGGTCGAGGCTTTCTTT
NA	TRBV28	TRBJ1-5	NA	CASRTQVAGYQPQHF	TGTGCCAGCAGAACACAGGTGGCGGGGTATCAGCCCCAGCATTTT
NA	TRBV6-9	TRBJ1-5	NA	CATTGSQPQHF	TGTGCCACCACAGGGAGTCAGCCCCAGCATTTT
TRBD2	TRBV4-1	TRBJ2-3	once	CASSQRTGLAGADTQYF	TGCGCCAGCAGCCAAAGAACCGGACTAGCGGGGGCAGATACGCAGTATTTT
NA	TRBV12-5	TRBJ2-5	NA	CASGPQSGTTQYF	TGTGCTAGTGGTCCACAATCGGGTACGACCCAGTACTTC
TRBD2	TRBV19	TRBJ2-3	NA	CASSTAGGADTQYF	TGTGCCAGTAGTACTGCGGGAGGTGCGGATACGCAGTATTTT
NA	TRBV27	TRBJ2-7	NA	CASSLGGNYEQYF	TGTGCCAGCAGTTTAGGCGGGAACTACGAGCAGTACTTC
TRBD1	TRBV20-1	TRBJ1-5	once	CSASVRGPEQPQHF	TGCAGTGCTAGTGTCAGGGGGCCGGAGCAGCCCCAGCATTTT
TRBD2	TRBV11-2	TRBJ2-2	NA	CASSSRASGRSYNGELFF	TGTGCCAGCAGCTCCCGGGCCAGCGGGAGAAGTTATAACGGGGAGCTGTTTTTT
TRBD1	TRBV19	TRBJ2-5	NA	CASSQIQGNQETQYF	TGTGCCAGTAGCCAAATACAGGGGAATCAAGAGACCCAGTACTTC
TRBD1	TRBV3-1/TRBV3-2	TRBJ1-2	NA	CASRRTGTNYGYTF	TGTGCCAGCAGGCGGACAGGGACCAACTATGGCTACACCTTC
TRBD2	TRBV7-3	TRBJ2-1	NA	CASSLDTGTSGNEQFF	TGTGCCAGCAGCCTCGACACCGGGACTAGCGGGAATGAGCAGTTCTTC
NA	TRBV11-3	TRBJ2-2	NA	CASSLSGELFF	TGTGCCAGCAGCCTGAGCGGGGAGCTGTTTTTT
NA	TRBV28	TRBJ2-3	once	CASSLWLDGTDTQYF	TGTGCCAGCAGTTTATGGTTAGACGGGACAGATACGCAGTATTTT
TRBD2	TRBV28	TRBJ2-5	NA	CASSLFYFDFAGTSGRAGETQYF	TGTGCCAGCAGTTTATTTTACTTCGACTTCGCCGGGACTAGCGGGAGGGCCGGGGAGACCCAGTACTTC
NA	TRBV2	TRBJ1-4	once	CASIPSFTNEKLFF	TGTGCCAGCATTCCCTCTTTCACTAATGAAAAACTGTTTTTT
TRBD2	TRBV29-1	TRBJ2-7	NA	CSVVSTSGSSYEQYF	TGCAGCGTTGTTTCTACTAGCGGGAGCTCCTACGAGCAGTACTTC
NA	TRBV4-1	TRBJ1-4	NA	CASSQLGGSEEKLFF	TGCGCCAGCAGCCAATTGGGGGGGAGTGAAGAAAAACTGTTTTTT
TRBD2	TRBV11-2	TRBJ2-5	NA	CASSLVPFPGGEETQYF	TGTGCCAGCAGCTTAGTCCCGTTTCCGGGGGGAGAAGAGACCCAGTACTTC
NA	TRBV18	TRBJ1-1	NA	CASSSQGNTEAFF	TGTGCCAGCTCATCTCAGGGGAACACTGAAGCTTTCTTT
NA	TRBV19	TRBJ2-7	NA	CATKIGPSSYEQYF	TGTGCCACCAAGATCGGTCCGAGCTCCTACGAGCAGTACTTC
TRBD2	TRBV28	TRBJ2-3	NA	CASSLGGSGTDTQYF	TGTGCCAGCAGTTTGGGAGGGTCAGGCACAGATACGCAGTATTTT